This TCR beta chain was identified during a study of shared clonotypes between healthy human individuals. Study-wide findings and caveats: Sequencing depth was a factor that was expected to affect clonotype sharing among donors.

Every subset's genomic DNA went evenly onto several immunoSEQ plates. In replicate PCRs of unsorted PBMC, 250 to 350 ng DNA, around 33,000 T cell genomes, was used. Using immunoSEQ multiplex PCR, the repertoire was profiled, and TCRdb retains in-frame clones only, with some absent. The sample lists some 490,000 clones; about 78% were seen once. The CDR3 totals 15 residues. In germline, CDR1 is SGHVS, CDR2 FNYEAQ. V lost 4 bases and J lost 2, with 14 bases in between. About this clone: The antigen remains undetermined.

The TCR sequence derives from a woman in her forties in good health. Some clones in this sample may be carry-over from other donors' samples. This chain joins TRBV7-6 and TRBJ1-1; TRBD1 is a possible D gene (5 bases). Input material: PBMCs. The CDR3, as DNA: TGTGCCAGCAGCTCCGGCGGACACCCAAACACTGAAGCTTTCTTT. Translating it yields CASSSGGHPNTEAFF.